What follows describes a single T cell receptor beta chain. The record originates from a study of long-term antiretroviral therapy in people with HIV. V lost 2 bases, J lost 6 bases, and 3 bases stayed unmatched. CDR3 length: 13 residues. Germline V lookup: CDR1 SGHTA, CDR2 FQGNSA. Investigators performed immunoSEQ version v3.0 at survey level. Sequencing used immunoSEQ multiplex PCR; TCRdb keeps in-frame clones, though not all of them. In the table there are more than 20,000 clones, roughly 80% of which are singletons. The starting material was unsorted PBMCs, obtained 1.9 years after starting antiretroviral therapy. The clonotype was recovered from a woman aged 45 to 65 with HIV. This chain joins TRBV7-2 and TRBJ2-7; 8 bases match TRBD1. CDR3: CASSLRTGSEQYF. In DNA form, the CDR3 reads TGTGCCAGCAGCTTAAGGACAGGGAGCGAGCAGTACTTC.